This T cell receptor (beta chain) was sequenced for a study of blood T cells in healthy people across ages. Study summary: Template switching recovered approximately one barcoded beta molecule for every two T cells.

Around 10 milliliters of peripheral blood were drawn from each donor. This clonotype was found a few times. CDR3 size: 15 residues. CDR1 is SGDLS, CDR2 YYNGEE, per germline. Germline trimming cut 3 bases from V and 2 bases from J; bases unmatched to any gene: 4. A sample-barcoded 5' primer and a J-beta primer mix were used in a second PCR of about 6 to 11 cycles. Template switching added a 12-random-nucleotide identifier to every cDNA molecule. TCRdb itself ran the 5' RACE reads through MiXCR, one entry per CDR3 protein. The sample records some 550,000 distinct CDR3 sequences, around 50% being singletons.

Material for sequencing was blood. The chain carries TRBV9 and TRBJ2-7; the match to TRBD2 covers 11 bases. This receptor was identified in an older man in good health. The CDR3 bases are TGTGCCAGCAGCGCGGGACTAGCGGACCCCTACGAGCAGTACTTC. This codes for CASSAGLADPYEQYF. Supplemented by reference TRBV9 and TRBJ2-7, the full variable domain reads DSGVTQTPKHLITATGQRVTLRCSPRSGDLSVYWYQQSLDQGLQFLIQYYNGEERAKGNILERFSAQQFPDLHSELNLSSLELGDSALYFCASSAGLADPYEQYFGPGTRLTVT.